The rows below give T cell receptor beta chains drawn from one sample of a study of blood T cell repertoires in COVID-19. Produced via immunoSEQ multiplex PCR; TCRdb's table is partial and in-frame only. The data hold just over 75,000 clones, with roughly 84% observed a single time. The sample consisted of peripheral blood. These receptors all stem from a man aged 45 to 65 with acute or convalescent COVID-19. Both conserved end residues are part of each CDR3.

v_call: TRBV6-6; j_call: TRBJ2-1; cdr3_aa: CASRGTSGYNEQFF
v_call: TRBV19; j_call: TRBJ1-1; cdr3_aa: CATGQGGTEAFF
v_call: TRBV19; j_call: TRBJ2-1; cdr3_aa: CASSSGTYYNEQFF
v_call: TRBV29-1; j_call: TRBJ2-7; cdr3_aa: CSVESPGGQVYEQYF
v_call: TRBV10-2; j_call: TRBJ2-2; cdr3_aa: CASRRTSGIGELFF
v_call: TRBV3-1/TRBV3-2; j_call: TRBJ1-4; cdr3_aa: CASSHWDREELFF
v_call: TRBV5-4; j_call: TRBJ2-1; cdr3_aa: CASSFGLAGENEQFF
v_call: TRBV11-3; j_call: TRBJ2-7; cdr3_aa: CASSLSGNAYEQYF
v_call: TRBV29-1; j_call: TRBJ2-4; cdr3_aa: CSVEGLAGKAKNIQYF
v_call: TRBV5-1; j_call: TRBJ2-7; cdr3_aa: CASSRGSYEQYF
v_call: TRBV5-4; j_call: TRBJ1-3; cdr3_aa: CASSLDQGGSGNTIYF
v_call: TRBV3-1/TRBV3-2; j_call: TRBJ2-7; cdr3_aa: CASSQAGGGYEQYF
v_call: TRBV6-5; j_call: TRBJ2-3; cdr3_aa: CASSYGGFGTDTQYF
v_call: TRBV4-1; j_call: TRBJ2-3; cdr3_aa: CASSLPRLAGGRGTDTQYF
v_call: TRBV6-5; j_call: TRBJ1-1; cdr3_aa: CASTEDRGSAFF
v_call: TRBV9; j_call: TRBJ2-1; cdr3_aa: CASSTGLAGSGYNEQFF
v_call: TRBV7-9; j_call: TRBJ1-2; cdr3_aa: CASRPGQGAFYGYTF
v_call: TRBV10-3; j_call: TRBJ2-2; cdr3_aa: CAISEGASNTGELFF
v_call: TRBV7-6; j_call: TRBJ2-7; cdr3_aa: CASSLGTSGSYEQYF
v_call: TRBV6-6; j_call: TRBJ2-7; cdr3_aa: CASSYLGRVYEQYF
v_call: TRBV6-1; j_call: TRBJ2-3; cdr3_aa: CASSDGTVTDTQYF
v_call: TRBV5-1; j_call: TRBJ1-2; cdr3_aa: CASSLDRHTNYGYTF
v_call: TRBV27; j_call: TRBJ2-1; cdr3_aa: CASRPHRDKEQFF
v_call: TRBV15; j_call: TRBJ1-1; cdr3_aa: CATSRDRGRGTEAFF
v_call: TRBV18; j_call: TRBJ2-1; cdr3_aa: CASSLVGGFQLF
v_call: TRBV11-2; j_call: TRBJ2-1; cdr3_aa: CASSLTRTGGNEQFF
v_call: TRBV10-3; j_call: TRBJ2-1; cdr3_aa: CAISEGREGYNEQFF
v_call: TRBV27; j_call: TRBJ2-7; cdr3_aa: CASSTNLAGGRGEQYF
v_call: TRBV5-4; j_call: TRBJ2-3; cdr3_aa: CASSPVSLDTDTQYF
v_call: TRBV6-5; j_call: TRBJ1-1; cdr3_aa: CASGATGRVEAFF
v_call: TRBV19; j_call: TRBJ2-7; cdr3_aa: CASSIVPSGTEQYF
v_call: TRBV6-5; j_call: TRBJ1-3; cdr3_aa: CASRDGVSGNTIYF
v_call: TRBV4-1; j_call: TRBJ1-1; cdr3_aa: CASSQAFSGTEAFF
v_call: TRBV7-2; j_call: TRBJ1-2; cdr3_aa: CASSLVAGNYGYTF
v_call: TRBV15; j_call: TRBJ2-1; cdr3_aa: CATSRERAGVSYNEQFF
v_call: TRBV12-2; j_call: TRBJ2-1; cdr3_aa: CASRLERGPYNEQFF
v_call: TRBV7-2; j_call: TRBJ2-1; cdr3_aa: CASSSGLAGGPDEQFF
v_call: TRBV6-5; j_call: TRBJ1-1; cdr3_aa: CASTRTASNTEAFF
v_call: TRBV30; j_call: TRBJ1-4; cdr3_aa: CAWTGQANEKLFF
v_call: TRBV7-9; j_call: TRBJ1-4; cdr3_aa: CASSLDRTGNEKLFF
v_call: TRBV4-3; j_call: TRBJ2-5; cdr3_aa: CASSLTAQETQYF
v_call: TRBV5-6; j_call: TRBJ2-3; cdr3_aa: CASRRDSPYPSTDTQYF
v_call: TRBV6-6; j_call: TRBJ2-7; cdr3_aa: CASSPTFYEQYF
v_call: TRBV5-1; j_call: TRBJ1-4; cdr3_aa: CASSLYRGDEKLFF
v_call: TRBV2; j_call: TRBJ2-1; cdr3_aa: CASRDYNEQFF
v_call: TRBV6-2/TRBV6-3; j_call: TRBJ2-1; cdr3_aa: CASSFRLVYNEQFF
v_call: TRBV24-1; j_call: TRBJ2-1; cdr3_aa: CATSDPGLAGSGYNEQFF
v_call: TRBV28; j_call: TRBJ1-5; cdr3_aa: CASSSGGRYQPQHF